The 18 T cell receptor beta chains listed next were all sequenced from one sample in a study of blood T cell repertoires in COVID-19. Only in-frame clones appear in the TCRdb table, and some are missing; sequencing was by immunoSEQ multiplex PCR. The table records 200,000 to 250,000 clones, 70% to 85% of them present only once. Sequencing was done on a sample of PBMCs or T cells enriched from blood (not recorded which). The receptors come from a man in his sixties who had recovered from COVID-19.

This clone was seen only a few times. The chain couples TRBV5-3 to TRBJ2-2; TRBD2 agrees at 9 bases. TRBV5-3 is filed as an ORF, its function uncertain. The CDR3 runs 14 residues. The DNA of the CDR3 is TGTGGAGCGGGAGGCCAGGGTATAGCCGGGGAGCTGTTTTTT. Its protein product is CGAGGQGIAGELFF.

V is TRBV7-2 and J is TRBJ1-4; D is uncertain. The CDR3 has 13 amino acids. Germline V gene sequence: CDR1 SGHTA, CDR2 FQGNSA. V was pared by 8 bases and J by 3 bases, with 10 bases between. The CDR3 is CASSFGANEKLFF. CDR3 coding DNA: TGTGCCAGCTCTTTCGGGGCTAATGAAAAACTGTTTTTT.

CDR3 DNA: TGTGCCAGCAGTTATGGGACAGCCATTTACGAGCAGTACTTC. Translated, it gives CASSYGTAIYEQYF. The chain has TRBV6-6 and TRBJ2-7; 7 positions match TRBD1. The CDR3 extends over 14 amino acids. V lost 3 bases, J lost 4 bases, and 6 bases stayed unmatched. In germline, CDR1 is MNHNY, CDR2 SVGAGI (reference sequence).

The chain recombines TRBV6-2 or TRBV6-3 with TRBJ2-2, with TRBD1 as a possible D gene (5 bases). V shed 6 bases and J shed 4 bases, with 15 bases lying between them. Per the germline V gene, CDR1 is MNHEY and CDR2 is SVGEGT. CDR3 length: 15 residues. The DNA of the CDR3 is TGTGCCAGCAGCAACCAGGGTTATATCACCGGGGAGCTGTTTTTT. Protein product: CASSNQGYITGELFF.

The chain has TRBV5-1 and TRBJ1-1; unclear D gene. The length of the CDR3 is 15 residues. Germline V gives CDR1 SGHRS, CDR2 YFSETQ. Trimming shortened V by 0 bases and J by 1 base, and 10 bases separated the two germline ends. CDR3 sequence: CASSLGPRGNTEAFF. The CDR3 coding sequence is TGCGCCAGCAGCTTGGGCCCCCGAGGGAACACTGAAGCTTTCTTT.

This clone showed up just a few times. J is TRBJ1-6 and V is TRBV19; a weak D match, TRBD1 (5 bases). The V gene lost 5 bases and the J gene lost 4 bases, with 9 bases spanning the gap. The CDR3 spans 14 residues. Germline V lookup: CDR1 LNHDA, CDR2 SQIVND (reference sequence). The CDR3 loop reads CASSDSPYNSPLHF. CDR3 DNA sequence: TGTGCCAGTAGTGACAGTCCATATAATTCACCCCTCCACTTT.

About this clone itself: Other DNA sequences in this sample translate to the same CDR3. The chain recombines TRBV7-9 with TRBJ2-7; D uncertain. Germline CDR1 reads SEHNR; CDR2 reads FQNEAQ (reference sequence). V was cut by 4 bases and J by 4 bases, with 5 bases left in between. The CDR3 is 11 residues long. The CDR3 nucleotides read TGTGCCAGCAGCTCTACTTACGAGCAGTACTTC. Translation gives CASSSTYEQYF.

The rearrangement uses TRBV6-1 and TRBJ2-7, with D perhaps matching TRBD2 (5 bases). Germline CDR1 and CDR2: MNHNS and SASEGT. This CDR3 region has 15 residues. Trimming removed 2 bases from V and 7 bases from J, with 18 bases in between. CDR3 in DNA: TGTGCCAGCAGTGAAAATGTTGTGAGCGGTTTTGAGCAGTACTTC. As protein: CASSENVVSGFEQYF.

This clone was seen a few times. The CDR3 is CASSQGTDTGLNQPQHF. CDR3 DNA sequence: TGTGCCAGCAGCCAAGGCACCGATACAGGCCTCAATCAGCCCCAGCATTTT. This rearrangement joins TRBV4-2 to TRBJ1-5; a weak D match, TRBD1 (5 bases). The CDR3 is 17 residues long. Looked up from germline, CDR1 is LGHNA and CDR2 is YNFKEQ. Trimming pared 1 base from V and 3 bases from J, leaving 16 bases between.

The chain carries TRBV18 and TRBJ2-7, with D possibly matching TRBD1 (6 bases). This CDR3 is 14 amino acids long. Germline CDR1 is KGHSH and CDR2 is LQKENI. V lost 2 bases and J lost 2, with 10 bases in between. The CDR3 nucleotides are TGTGCCAGCTCACCAACAGGGACCCCCTACGAGCAGTACTTC. Translation: CASSPTGTPYEQYF.

This rearrangement joins TRBV18 to TRBJ2-2, with D possibly being TRBD1 (6 bases). The length of the CDR3 is 15 residues. Germline V lookup: CDR1 KGHSH, CDR2 LQKENI. Trimming pared 0 bases from V and 7 bases from J, leaving 12 bases between. CDR3 residues: CASSPPVRGVGELFF. Written as DNA, the CDR3 is TGTGCCAGCTCACCACCCGTCAGGGGAGTCGGGGAGCTGTTTTTT.

The J gene is TRBJ2-2, the V gene TRBV5-4; 13 nucleotides agree with TRBD2. From germline, CDR1 is SGHNT and CDR2 YYREEE (reference sequence). This CDR3 comprises 16 residues. V was pared by 4 bases and J by 6 bases, with 6 bases of the junction left unmatched. CDR3 sequence reads: CASSPGLAGVPGELFF. CDR3 nucleotides: TGTGCCAGCAGCCCAGGACTAGCGGGGGTCCCCGGGGAGCTGTTTTTT.

The chain joins TRBV28 to TRBJ1-1, with 7 bases matching TRBD1. Germline V gene lookup returns CDR1 MDHEN and CDR2 SYDVKM. V shed 6 bases and J 0 bases; nucleotides not matched to a gene: 4. The CDR3 length is 14 residues. The DNA of the CDR3 is TGTGCCAGCAGGGGGGGACAGTTGAACACTGAAGCTTTCTTT. Amino acids: CASRGGQLNTEAFF.

Concerning this clone: At one end, the junction sequence differs from germline, possibly due to a read error. The chain recombines TRBV6-2 or TRBV6-3 with TRBJ1-1, with D tentatively TRBD1 (6 bases). Germline CDR1 MNHEY, CDR2 SVGEGT. There are 14 residues in the CDR3. The CDR3 loop reads CASSLGQGNAEAFF. CDR3 nucleotides: TGTGCCAGCAGTTTGGGTCAGGGGAACGCTGAAGCTTTCTTT.

The V and J genes are TRBV7-6 and TRBJ1-6; 9 bases fit TRBD1. Looked up from germline, CDR1 is SGHVS and CDR2 is FNYEAQ. The CDR3 sequence is 16 residues long. J gave up 7 bases and V 5 bases, and 9 bases lay outside the gene matches. CDR3 residues: CASSRASGQGNSPLHF. The DNA of the CDR3 is TGTGCCAGCAGCCGTGCGTCCGGACAGGGGAATTCACCCCTCCACTTT.

The genes are TRBV12-3 or TRBV12-4 and TRBJ1-5; D not resolved. The CDR3 spans 13 residues. Trimming removed 6 bases from V and 8 bases from J, with 14 bases in between. CDR3 coding DNA: TGTGCCAGCAGCCTTCGAGGTGGTGAGCCCCAGCATTTT. Protein sequence: CASSLRGGEPQHF.

About this clone itself: The identical CDR3 is also encoded by other nucleotide sequences in the sample. This chain links TRBV29-1 with TRBJ1-2, with unresolved D. The CDR3 totals 12 residues. The V gene lost 4 bases and the J gene lost 2 bases, with 8 bases spanning the gap. Germline V gene sequence: CDR1 SQVTM, CDR2 ANQGSEA. In DNA, the CDR3 is TGCAGCGTTGGCGGAGGGAACTATGGCTACACCTTC. Its translation: CSVGGGNYGYTF.

The CDR3 DNA reads as TGCGCCAGCAGCTGGACAGGGAAGCCAGATACGCAGTATTTT. Translating it yields CASSWTGKPDTQYF. The chain has TRBV5-1 and TRBJ2-3; 8 bases are a match to TRBD1. The germline gives CDR1 SGHRS, CDR2 YFSETQ. With V trimmed by 3 bases and J by 4 bases, 4 bases remained unmatched. The CDR3 spans 14 residues. The full variable domain, rest sourced from reference TRBV5-1 and TRBJ2-3, is KAGVTQTPRYLIKTRGQQVTLSCSPISGHRSVSWYQQTPGQGLQFLFEYFSETQRNKGNFPGRFSGRQFSNSRSEMNVSTLELGDSALYLCASSWTGKPDTQYFGPGTRLTVL.